Below are 21 T cell receptor beta chains sequenced from a single sample in a study of blood T cell repertoires in COVID-19. Assay used: immunoSEQ multiplex PCR; TCRdb lists only in-frame clones, some missing. The top ten clones hold under 4% of a sample with 230,000 or so clones, approximately 90% of them seen once. Sequenced material: PBMCs or T cells enriched from blood (not recorded which). The origin of the receptors is a woman aged 40 to 50 with acute COVID-19.

The V and J genes are TRBV19 and TRBJ2-5, with TRBD2 identical over 12 bases. J was trimmed by 9 bases and V by 2 bases; bases with no gene match: 7. CDR1 is LNHDA, CDR2 SQIVND, per germline (reference sequence). The CDR3 extends over 15 amino acids. The CDR3, as DNA: TGTGCCAGTAGTATAACTAGCGGGGGGCTTTGGGCCCAGTACTTC. Translated: CASSITSGGLWAQYF.

The genes are TRBV12-3 or TRBV12-4 and TRBJ1-1; D gene unclear. The CDR3 is 13 amino acids. V lost 9 bases and J lost 1, with 12 bases in between. The CDR3 bases are TGTGCCAGTGGTATACTACCGAACACTGAAGCTTTCTTT. It codes for CASGILPNTEAFF.

The chain carries TRBV5-1 and TRBJ1-1; no clear D gene. Between the trimmed V and J ends, which lost 7 bases and 2 bases, there was a span of 15 bases. The CDR3 has 14 amino acids. The V gene's germline CDR1 is SGHRS and CDR2 YFSETQ. The CDR3 coding sequence is TGCGCCAGCTCCGGGAAGGCCGGCAACACTGAAGCTTTCTTT. Its translation: CASSGKAGNTEAFF.

This clone has just a few counts. The same CDR3 is also encoded by other DNA sequences in this sample. The CDR3 coding sequence is TGTGCCAGCAGTTTAGGGGGCGCCTATGGCTACACCTTC. This codes for CASSLGGAYGYTF. The rearrangement uses TRBV12-3 or TRBV12-4 and TRBJ1-2, with a weak D call TRBD1 (5 bases). This CDR3 spans 13 amino acids. Trimming stripped 1 base from V and 4 bases from J, with 7 bases between.

The rearrangement joins TRBV5-1 to TRBJ2-1; 7 positions match TRBD2. Germline CDR1 and CDR2: SGHRS and YFSETQ. The V and J ends lost 4 bases and 8 bases, in that order; junction bases with no gene match: 12. The CDR3 runs 15 residues. The CDR3 is CASSPGTTSAHEQFF. CDR3 nucleotides: TGCGCCAGCAGCCCCGGGACTACATCCGCCCATGAGCAGTTCTTC. The entire variable domain, with the rest obtained from reference TRBV5-1 and TRBJ2-1, is as follows: KAGVTQTPRYLIKTRGQQVTLSCSPISGHRSVSWYQQTPGQGLQFLFEYFSETQRNKGNFPGRFSGRQFSNSRSEMNVSTLELGDSALYLCASSPGTTSAHEQFFGPGTRLTVL.

The chain recombines TRBV9 with TRBJ2-7; the match to TRBD2 covers 8 bases. The germline gives CDR1 SGDLS, CDR2 YYNGEE. Germline trimming cut 1 base from V and 5 bases from J; bases unmatched to any gene: 5. The CDR3 runs to 14 residues. For the CDR3, the DNA is TGTGCCAGCAGCGTACGGGGGGGCCGCGACGAGCAGTACTTC. This sequence encodes CASSVRGGRDEQYF.

The chain links TRBV12-3 or TRBV12-4 to TRBJ1-1; D call uncertain. Deletions cut 6 bases from V and 0 bases from J, with 8 bases between. CDR3 size: 13 residues. The CDR3 nucleotides are TGTGCCAGCAGCCTACTCATGAACACTGAAGCTTTCTTT. Encoded protein: CASSLLMNTEAFF.

The chain employs TRBV19 and TRBJ1-1; D unresolved. The germline V gene encodes CDR1 LNHDA and CDR2 SQIVND (reference sequence). Trimming shortened V by 5 bases and J by 4 bases, and 17 bases separated the two germline ends. The CDR3 totals 15 residues. The CDR3 DNA reads TGTGCCAGTAGTCCCCCCCAACGGAGTAGCACTGAAGCTTTCTTT. Amino acids: CASSPPQRSSTEAFF.

The CDR3 sequence is CASSPKQGTEAFF. CDR3 DNA: TGTGCCAGCTCACCAAAGCAGGGGACTGAAGCTTTCTTT. V gene TRBV18 combines with J gene TRBJ1-1; D perhaps matches TRBD1 (6 bases). The CDR3 sequence is 13 residues long. Germline loops: CDR1 KGHSH, CDR2 LQKENI. V shed 2 bases and J shed 5 bases, with 9 bases lying between them. The full variable domain, in which reference TRBV18 and TRBJ1-1 provide the parts outside the CDR3, is NAGVMQNPRHLVRRRGQEARLRCSPMKGHSHVYWYRQLPEEGLKFMVYLQKENIIDESGMPKERFSAEFPKEGPSILRIQQVVRGDSAAYFCASSPKQGTEAFFGQGTRLTVV.

This clone was found once. V is TRBV3-1 (or the pseudogene TRBV3-2) and J is TRBJ1-3; the D gene is possibly TRBD1 (5 bases). The CDR3 contains 16 residues. Trimming took off 3 bases at V and 0 bases at J, with 12 bases between the two ends. Germline CDR1 is LGHDT and CDR2 is YNNKEL (reference sequence). In nucleotides, the CDR3 is TGTGCCAGCAGCCAGCTCAGGGAAAGCTCTGGAAACACCATATATTTT. It codes for CASSQLRESSGNTIYF.

This chain connects TRBV11-2 to TRBJ2-1; D may be TRBD1 (6 bases). The germline V gene encodes CDR1 SGHAT and CDR2 FQNNGV. V lost 1 base and J lost 8, with 9 bases in between. The CDR3 runs 13 residues. CDR3 DNA: TGTGCCAGCAGCTTAGTCAGGGGCGATGAGCAGTTCTTC. Translated, it gives CASSLVRGDEQFF.

Here the CDR3 reads CASSDLRGLATEAFF. CDR3 bases: TGTGCCAGCAGCGACCTCCGGGGTCTCGCCACTGAAGCTTTCTTT. The rearrangement joins TRBV7-9 to TRBJ1-1, with no clear D. V was trimmed by 5 bases and J by 4 bases, leaving 17 bases between them. The CDR3 is 15 residues long. Germline values: CDR1 SEHNR, CDR2 FQNEAQ (reference sequence).

The chain couples TRBV7-9 to TRBJ2-2; TRBD2 aligns across 8 bases. This CDR3 contains 18 residues. The V and J ends lost 5 bases and 4 bases, in that order; junction bases with no gene match: 15. CDR1 SEHNR and CDR2 FQNEAQ come from the germline V gene (reference sequence). The CDR3 spells CASSPNLRGARSTGELFF. The CDR3 coding sequence is TGTGCCAGCAGCCCAAATTTGCGGGGGGCGCGGAGCACCGGGGAGCTGTTTTTT. Using reference TRBV7-9 and TRBJ2-2 for the parts outside the CDR3, the full variable domain is DTGVSQNPRHKITKRGQNVTFRCDPISEHNRLYWYRQTLGQGPEFLTYFQNEAQLEKSRLLSDRFSAERPKGSFSTLEIQRTEQGDSAMYLCASSPNLRGARSTGELFFGEGSRLTVL.

The V and J genes are TRBV9 and TRBJ1-2; tentatively, D is TRBD1 (6 bases). CDR1 and CDR2 from the germline V gene are SGDLS and YYNGEE. Trimming removed 0 bases at V and 7 bases at J, with 13 bases between. The CDR3 length is 14 residues. CDR3 DNA sequence: TGTGCCAGCAGCGTAGTGCCAGGGGAAGGTGGCTACACCTTC. Protein product: CASSVVPGEGGYTF.

J is TRBJ2-3 and V is TRBV11-2, with 9 bases matching TRBD2. Per the germline V gene, CDR1 is SGHAT and CDR2 is FQNNGV. The CDR3 runs to 20 residues. V shed 0 bases, J shed 5 bases, and the junction held 18 bases outside the gene matches. The CDR3 spells CASSLEYGIVAGAPRDTQYF. The CDR3 DNA reads as TGTGCCAGCAGCTTAGAGTACGGAATAGTAGCGGGGGCCCCCAGAGATACGCAGTATTTT.

The chain uses TRBV19 and TRBJ2-4, with TRBD2 identical over 11 bases. Germline CDR1 reads LNHDA; CDR2 reads SQIVND (reference sequence). CDR3 length: 16 amino acids. V was clipped by 1 base and J by 6 bases; unmatched bases: 5. The CDR3 DNA reads TGTGCCAGTAGTATAGTAGGTAGCGGGGGGGCAAACATTCAGTACTTC. Translation gives CASSIVGSGGANIQYF.

The chain couples TRBV7-2 to TRBJ1-2; D is ambiguous. The CDR3 consists of 15 residues. V was shortened by 5 bases and J by 5 bases, with 18 bases between the two germline ends. CDR1 SGHTA and CDR2 FQGNSA come from the germline V gene. CDR3 in DNA: TGTGCCAGCAGCGGCTCACCTAGTGTGGGTTATGGCTACACCTTC. It yields the protein CASSGSPSVGYGYTF. The whole variable domain, remainder taken from reference TRBV7-2 and TRBJ1-2, is GAGVSQSPSNKVTEKGKDVELRCDPISGHTALYWYRQSLGQGLEFLIYFQGNSAPDKSGLPSDRFSAERTGGSVSTLTIQRTQQEDSAVYLCASSGSPSVGYGYTFGSGTRLTVV.

The chain recombines TRBV9 with TRBJ2-1, with TRBD1 as a possible D gene (6 bases). V lost 2 bases and J 5 bases, leaving 11 bases between the germline ends. This CDR3 region has 14 residues. Germline-derived CDR1 and CDR2 are SGDLS and YYNGEE. The CDR3 region has the DNA TGTGCCAGCAGCGTCTCCGGGACAAACAATGAGCAGTTCTTC. The encoded protein is CASSVSGTNNEQFF.

This chain joins TRBV7-3 and TRBJ2-1; 15 bases align to TRBD2. The CDR3 is 16 residues long. Looked up from germline, CDR1 is SGHTA and CDR2 is FQGTGA. V shed 4 bases and J 4 bases; nucleotides not matched to a gene: 2. The CDR3 DNA is TGTGCCAGCAGCTCAGGACTAGCGGGGGGGTACAATGAGCAGTTCTTC. Its protein product is CASSSGLAGGYNEQFF.

The chain recombines TRBV7-3 with TRBJ1-6; perhaps TRBD1 as D (5 bases). The V gene's germline CDR1 is SGHTA and CDR2 FQGTGA. The CDR3 loop spans 15 amino acids. V dropped 2 bases and J dropped 7 bases, with 12 bases sitting between them. Here the CDR3 reads CASSLGAGPNSPLHF. The DNA for the CDR3 is TGTGCCAGCAGCTTAGGGGCCGGACCAAATTCACCCCTCCACTTT.

The rearrangement joins TRBV7-2 to TRBJ1-1; D might be TRBD1 (5 bases). The ends were cut back, 4 bases at V and 4 bases at J, with 13 bases in the middle. The CDR3 contains 14 residues. Looked up from germline, CDR1 is SGHTA and CDR2 is FQGNSA. The CDR3 sequence: CASSYGGKGTEAFF. CDR3 in DNA: TGTGCCAGCAGCTATGGGGGGAAGGGCACTGAAGCTTTCTTT.